This TCR beta chain stems from a study of CD8 T cells in Susac syndrome (dated 2019 in TCRdb). Background for the entire study: Among the sequenced Susac syndrome patients, about six had clinically active disease and under 10 were in clinical remission. At the time of blood withdrawal, Susac syndrome patients were either therapy-naive, taking corticosteroids (with some also receiving IVIg), or on IVIg alone. Repertoire sequencing was used to test whether CD8+ T cell activation and differentiation in Susac syndrome was antigen driven.

Here is what the overall study found, with its caveats: In the CD4+ T cell repertoire of Susac syndrome patients, clonal expansion was not detected. The study acknowledged that relatively few individuals were included in the TCR sequencing and HLA analysis.

On this clonotype itself: The target of this receptor is not known. No base quality values were provided; no much bigger clone lies one nucleotide off.

The CDR3 covers 15 residues, taking in both the cysteine and the phenylalanine. Left in the record is the CDR3 DNA by itself, 45 bases read in frame from the first base. CDR1 and CDR2 were assigned from the germline V gene as SGDLS and YYNGEE. Deletion took 4 bases off V and 7 bases off J, with a span of 20 bases between the germline ends. RNA was extracted using the RNeasy kit, and about 0.45 to 1 microgram was reverse transcribed with random hexamers. The immunoSEQ multiplex PCR assay, covering 54 Vbeta and 13 Jbeta segments, was used to amplify TCR beta CDR3 regions. Bias from PCR amplification was corrected by using a synthetic template baseline for primer optimization and for computational correction. The paper's processing steps were these. Only productive sequences were kept, with reads annotated to V, D and J genes according to IMGT and analyzed in immunoSEQ Analyzer. Clonality was computed as one minus Shannon entropy normalized by log2 of the number of productive unique sequences. For each patient and control, public and private clones were evaluated among the 100 most prevalent clones. Clones were defined as Susac-specific when absent from the healthy and MS cohorts, from approximately 970 published viral clones and from other ImmuneACCESS disease sequences. TCRdb passed the public sequencing reads through fastp at Q25 and MiXCR, retaining productive beta sequences. Merged by CDR3 protein, the rows form single entries marked with the most common genes and DNA. The V and J calls were not made by the authors but by TCRdb's processing. Within this sample are approximately 210,000 distinct CDR3 sequences, with 94% of them counted one time only. 0.15% of the sample is taken by the ten largest.

Peripheral blood CD8+ and CD4+ T cells from healthy donors, Susac syndrome patients and multiple sclerosis patients were profiled using high-throughput TCR beta sequencing. The Susac syndrome patients fulfilled recently defined diagnostic criteria for either definite or probable disease. CD8+ TEMRA cells were enriched by FACS, while bulk CD8+ and CD4+ T cells were purified by magnetic negative isolation. Blood was drawn into EDTA tubes, processed within 24 hours, and PBMCs were isolated by density gradient centrifugation. PBMCs intended for TCR sequencing were frozen in liquid nitrogen and were later thawed in a 37 degrees C water bath. A purity of at least 90% was achieved for sorted or isolated CD4+, CD8+ and CD8+ TEMRA cells.

This TCR was recovered from a human donor with Susac syndrome. The source material was CD4+ T cells from PBMCs. Recombination joined TRBV9 with TRBJ1-2, with the D segment identity uncertain. The CDR3 region reads CASSREPRVNTGYTF. The nucleotide sequence is given as TGTGCCAGCAGCCGGGAACCCCGGGTAAATACTGGCTACACCTTC.